A single sample gave rise to the 17 T cell receptor beta chains below, sequenced in a study of cytomegalovirus exposure and HLA in healthy donors. PCR involved 60 Vbeta and 13 Jbeta primers. Produced via immunoSEQ multiplex PCR; TCRdb's table is partial and in-frame only. The sample comprises roughly 130,000 clones, about 80% of which are singletons, and about 4% rests with the top ten. Sequenced: PBMCs. The receptor source for this set is a woman in her thirties or forties in good health and CMV-seronegative.

The gene calls are TRBV4-1 and TRBJ1-5; TRBD1 aligns across 7 bases. J lost 10 bases, V lost 3 bases, and 6 bases had no gene match. The CDR3 runs 13 residues. Germline loops: CDR1 MGHRA, CDR2 YSYEKL. The CDR3 sequence is CASSQEHRGPQHF. The CDR3 bases are TGCGCCAGCAGCCAGGAACACAGGGGTCCCCAGCATTTT.

This sequence joins TRBV14 and TRBJ2-5; D might be TRBD1 (6 bases). V was pared by 6 bases and J by 5 bases, with 13 bases between. Germline V gives CDR1 SGHDN, CDR2 FVKESK. The CDR3 is 13 amino acids. The chain's CDR3 is CASRDREFETQYF. The CDR3 DNA sequence: TGTGCCAGCAGGGACAGAGAATTCGAGACCCAGTACTTC.

The chain is built from TRBV9 and TRBJ2-5; D uncertain. The V and J ends lost 0 bases and 1 base respectively, with 7 bases between them. In germline, CDR1 is SGDLS, CDR2 YYNGEE. The CDR3 is 14 residues long. For the CDR3, the DNA is TGTGCCAGCAGCGTAGGATACAGCCAAGAGACCCAGTACTTC. It translates to CASSVGYSQETQYF.

The chain recombines TRBV27 with TRBJ1-2; 8 bases fit TRBD1. With V trimmed by 3 bases and J by 5 bases, 8 bases remained unmatched. Germline assignment: CDR1 MNHEY and CDR2 SMNVEV (reference sequence). This CDR3 is built from 15 residues. The CDR3 is CASSFESGGSYGYTF. For the CDR3, the DNA is TGTGCCAGCAGTTTTGAGTCAGGGGGCTCTTATGGCTACACCTTC.

The chain carries TRBV15 and TRBJ1-2; no definite D call. Trimming shortened V by 0 bases and J by 7 bases, and 12 bases separated the two germline ends. CDR1 is LNHNV and CDR2 is YYDKDF in the germline V gene (reference sequence). The CDR3 totals 14 residues. The CDR3 DNA is TGTGCCACCAGCAGAGATTTCGGAGGAAGTGGCTACACCTTC. Its protein is CATSRDFGGSGYTF.

The rearrangement uses TRBV11-2 and TRBJ2-2; 10 bases align to TRBD2. V trimming: 3 bases; J trimming: 5 bases; junction bases outside the gene matches: 6. There are 16 residues in the CDR3. Per the germline V gene, CDR1 is SGHAT and CDR2 is FQNNGV. Here the CDR3 reads CASSFRTSGYTGELFF. For the CDR3, the DNA is TGTGCCAGCAGCTTTCGGACTAGCGGTTATACCGGGGAGCTGTTTTTT.

The chain links TRBV7-2 to TRBJ1-5; D is unclear. The CDR3 sequence is 15 residues long. The germline V and J ends were trimmed by 3 bases and 3 bases, with 12 bases remaining between them. Germline CDR1 reads SGHTA; CDR2 reads FQGNSA. The CDR3 region is CASSFSGRDNQPQHF. CDR3 sequence (DNA): TGTGCCAGCAGCTTTTCTGGGAGAGACAATCAGCCCCAGCATTTT.

This clone was seen only a few times. The chain carries TRBV10-3 and TRBJ2-5, with D perhaps TRBD1 (5 bases). V gave up 5 bases and J gave up 0 bases, with 10 bases separating them. CDR1 and CDR2 from the germline V gene are ENHRY and SYGVKD. The CDR3 loop spans 14 amino acids. CDR3 nucleotides: TGTGCCATCAGTCAGGGAAGGGACCAAGAGACCCAGTACTTC. It codes for CAISQGRDQETQYF.

CDR3 in DNA: TGTGCCAGCAGTGAATCGGGAGGGGGCGGGTGGGAGACCCAGTACTTC. Translated, it gives CASSESGGGGWETQYF. The V and J genes are TRBV25-1 and TRBJ2-5, with D possibly TRBD2 on 8 matching bases. Germline V gene sequence: CDR1 MGHDK, CDR2 SYGVNS. The V end lost 1 base, the J end lost 5 bases, and 17 bases lay between the germline ends. This CDR3 is built from 16 residues.

The chain recombines TRBV29-1 with TRBJ2-7; 9 positions agree with TRBD1. Germline CDR1 is SQVTM and CDR2 is ANQGSEA. With 5 bases clipped from V and 3 bases from J, the junction kept 5 bases outside the gene matches. This CDR3 comprises 13 residues. For the CDR3, the DNA is TGCAGCGTTTCCGTGGGACAGGGCTACGAGCAGTACTTC. The encoded protein is CSVSVGQGYEQYF.

Only a few counts were recorded for this clone. The chain recombines TRBV2 with TRBJ2-1; 11 nucleotides agree with TRBD1. V trimming: 5 bases; J trimming: 10 bases; junction bases outside the gene matches: 7. Per the germline V gene, CDR1 is SNHLY and CDR2 is FYNNEI. CDR3 length: 14 amino acids. In nucleotides, the CDR3 is TGTGCCAGCAGTTACGGGACAGGGGGGAGCGAGCAGTTCTTC. Its protein product is CASSYGTGGSEQFF.

The chain recombines TRBV6-5 with TRBJ2-2, with D possibly being TRBD2 (7 bases). Trimming left V 6 bases short and J 4 bases short, with 15 bases between. The germline V gene encodes CDR1 MNHEY and CDR2 SVGAGI. The CDR3 has 15 amino acids. CDR3 nucleotide sequence: TGTGCCAGCAGCCTACCCGGGGGGCCCACCGGGGAGCTGTTTTTT. Translated, it gives CASSLPGGPTGELFF.

V gene TRBV4-1 combines with J gene TRBJ1-2; D may be TRBD1 (6 bases). Trimming removed 0 bases at V and 4 bases at J, with 15 bases between. This CDR3 spans 16 amino acids. Germline-derived CDR1 and CDR2 are MGHRA and YSYEKL. CDR3 coding DNA: TGCGCCAGCAGCCAAGATTCGGGGGGACAACGCTATGGCTACACCTTC. This encodes CASSQDSGGQRYGYTF.

The CDR3 sequence is CASSPDRGGNTIYF. The CDR3, as DNA: TGTGCCAGCTCACCCGACAGGGGCGGAAACACCATATATTTT. The genes are TRBV18 and TRBJ1-3; 8 bases agree with TRBD1. This CDR3 comprises 14 residues. The V segment lost 3 bases and the J segment 4 bases; nucleotides outside the gene matches: 2. Germline lookup yields CDR1 KGHSH and CDR2 LQKENI. The full variable domain, in which reference TRBV18 and TRBJ1-3 provide the parts outside the CDR3, is NAGVMQNPRHLVRRRGQEARLRCSPMKGHSHVYWYRQLPEEGLKFMVYLQKENIIDESGMPKERFSAEFPKEGPSILRIQQVVRGDSAAYFCASSPDRGGNTIYFGEGSWLTVV.

CDR3 amino acids: CASSFGGQETQYF. The CDR3 DNA reads TGTGCCAGCAGCTTCGGCGGCCAAGAGACCCAGTACTTC. The chain is built from TRBV7-3 and TRBJ2-5, with unresolved D. V lost 3 bases, J lost 1 base, and 6 bases lay in between. The germline V gene encodes CDR1 SGHTA and CDR2 FQGTGA. CDR3 length: 13 residues.

This chain links TRBV11-3 with TRBJ2-1, with TRBD2 matching over 15 bases. Trimming took 4 bases from V and 10 from J; bases not matched to a gene: 11. The CDR3 loop spans 17 amino acids. Germline assignment: CDR1 SGHNT and CDR2 YENEEA. In nucleotides, the CDR3 is TGTGCCAGCAGCTCCTCAGGGACTAGCGGGAGGCCGTGGGAGCAGTTCTTC. This sequence encodes CASSSSGTSGRPWEQFF. Using reference TRBV11-3 and TRBJ2-1 for the parts outside the CDR3, the full variable domain is EAGVVQSPRYKIIEKKQPVAFWCNPISGHNTLYWYLQNLGQGPELLIRYENEEAVDDSQLPKDRFSAERLKGVDSTLKIQPAELGDSAVYLCASSSSGTSGRPWEQFFGPGTRLTVL.

This clone showed up just once. The chain combines TRBV12-5 with TRBJ2-3; a possible D gene is TRBD1 (6 bases). The V gene lost 3 bases and the J gene lost 2 bases, with 15 bases spanning the gap. Germline V gene lookup returns CDR1 LGHNT and CDR2 FRNRAP. The CDR3 contains 16 residues. CDR3 sequence: CASGFSPGVSTDTQYF. CDR3 coding DNA: TGTGCTAGTGGTTTCTCACCAGGGGTATCCACAGATACGCAGTATTTT.